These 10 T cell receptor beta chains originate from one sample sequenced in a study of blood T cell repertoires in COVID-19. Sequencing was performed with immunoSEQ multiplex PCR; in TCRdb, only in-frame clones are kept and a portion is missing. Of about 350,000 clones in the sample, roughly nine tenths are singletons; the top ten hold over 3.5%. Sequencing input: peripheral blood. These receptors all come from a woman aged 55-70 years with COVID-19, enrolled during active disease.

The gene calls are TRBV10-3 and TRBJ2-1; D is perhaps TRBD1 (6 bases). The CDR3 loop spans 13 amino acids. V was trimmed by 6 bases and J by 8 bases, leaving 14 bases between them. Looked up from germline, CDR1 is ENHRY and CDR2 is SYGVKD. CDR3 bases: TGTGCCATCAGCATAACAGGGTCGGATGAGCAGTTCTTC. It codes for CAISITGSDEQFF.

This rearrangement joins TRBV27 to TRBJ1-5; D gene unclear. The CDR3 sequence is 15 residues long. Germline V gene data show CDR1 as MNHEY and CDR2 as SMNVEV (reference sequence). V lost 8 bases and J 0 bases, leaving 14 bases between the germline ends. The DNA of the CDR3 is TGTGCCAGCGGGGAGGGCAGATCTAGCAATCAGCCCCAGCATTTT. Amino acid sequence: CASGEGRSSNQPQHF.

In nucleotides, the CDR3 is TGTGCCAGCAGTCAGGGACAGGATGATCAGCCCCAGCATTTT. This gives the protein CASSQGQDDQPQHF. The genes are TRBV28 and TRBJ1-5, with 8 bases matching TRBD1. V shed 5 bases and J 5 bases; nucleotides not matched to a gene: 5. The CDR3 extends over 14 amino acids. CDR1 is MDHEN and CDR2 is SYDVKM in the germline V gene.

For the CDR3, the DNA is TGTGCCAGCGCCATTAATGCGGGCACTGAAGCTTTCTTT. Translating it yields CASAINAGTEAFF. This chain links TRBV6-5 with TRBJ1-1, with no clear D. Germline CDR1 MNHEY, CDR2 SVGAGI. Trimming removed 8 bases at V and 4 bases at J, with 14 bases between. This CDR3 contains 13 residues.

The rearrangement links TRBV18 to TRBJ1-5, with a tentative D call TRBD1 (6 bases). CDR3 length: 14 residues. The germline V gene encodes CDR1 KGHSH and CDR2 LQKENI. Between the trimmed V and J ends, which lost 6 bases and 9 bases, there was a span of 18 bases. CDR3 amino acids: CASSHSTGEPPQHF. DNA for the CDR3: TGTGCCAGCTCGCACTCGACAGGCGAACCGCCCCAGCATTTT.

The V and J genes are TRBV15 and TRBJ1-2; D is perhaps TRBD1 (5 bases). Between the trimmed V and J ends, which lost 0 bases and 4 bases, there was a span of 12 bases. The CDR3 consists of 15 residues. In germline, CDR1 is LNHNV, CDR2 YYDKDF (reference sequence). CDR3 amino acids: CATSRDGGPSYGYTF. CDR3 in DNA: TGTGCCACCAGCAGAGACGGGGGACCGAGCTATGGCTACACCTTC.

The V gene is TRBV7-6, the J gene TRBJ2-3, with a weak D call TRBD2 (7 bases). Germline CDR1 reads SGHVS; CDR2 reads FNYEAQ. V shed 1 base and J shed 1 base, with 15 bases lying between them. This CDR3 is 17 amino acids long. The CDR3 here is CASSLDGGGGRTDTQYF. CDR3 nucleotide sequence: TGTGCCAGCAGCTTAGACGGGGGCGGGGGCCGCACAGATACGCAGTATTTT.

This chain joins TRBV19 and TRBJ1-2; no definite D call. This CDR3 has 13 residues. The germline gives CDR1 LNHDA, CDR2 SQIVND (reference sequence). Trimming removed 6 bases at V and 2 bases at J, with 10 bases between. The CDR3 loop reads CASRKTTNYGYTF. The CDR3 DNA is TGTGCCAGTAGAAAGACAACAAACTATGGCTACACCTTC.

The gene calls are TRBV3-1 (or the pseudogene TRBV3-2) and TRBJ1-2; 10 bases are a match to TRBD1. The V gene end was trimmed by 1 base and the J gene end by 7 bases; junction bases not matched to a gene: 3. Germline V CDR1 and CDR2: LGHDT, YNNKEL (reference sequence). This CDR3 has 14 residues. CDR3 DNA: TGTGCCAGCAGCCAAGTCGACAGGGGGCTTGGCTACACCTTC. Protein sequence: CASSQVDRGLGYTF.

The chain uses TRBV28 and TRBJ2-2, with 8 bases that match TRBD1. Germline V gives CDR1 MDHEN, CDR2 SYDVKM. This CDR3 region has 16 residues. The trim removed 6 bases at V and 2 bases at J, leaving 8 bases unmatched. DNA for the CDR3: TGTGCCAGCAGACCCAGACAGGGGACTAACACCGGGGAGCTGTTTTTT. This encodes CASRPRQGTNTGELFF.